The clone carrying this T cell receptor beta chain was seen a few times. Generated by immunoSEQ multiplex PCR, the TCRdb table keeps only in-frame clones and is missing some. The data contain about 100,000 clones, about 96% of them singletons. The V gene's germline CDR1 is SGHVS and CDR2 FNYEAQ. CDR3 length: 12 residues. The V gene lost 3 bases and the J gene lost 4 bases, with 7 bases spanning the gap. This specimen comes from a study of OX40 agonist ivuxolimab in advanced cancers. Study-level background: Prior anti-PD-1, anti-PD-L1 or anti-CTLA-4 therapy was allowed; around 40% had some.

Peripheral blood came from all dose cohorts at three timepoints. The J gene is TRBJ2-7, the V gene TRBV7-6, with unresolved D. The receptor comes from an adult with an advanced solid tumor such as melanoma, head and neck, liver or kidney cancer. This specimen consisted of CD4+ or CD8+ T cells sorted from blood, obtained in a trial of the OX40 agonist ivuxolimab. The CDR3 loop reads CASSFGPYEQYF. In DNA, the CDR3 is TGTGCCAGCAGCTTTGGGCCTTACGAGCAGTACTTC. Combining the CDR3 with reference TRBV7-6 and TRBJ2-7 gives the whole variable domain GAGVSQSPRYKVTKRGQDVALRCDPISGHVSLYWYRQALGQGPEFLTYFNYEAQQDKSGLPNDRFSAERPEGSISTLTIQRTEQRDSAMYRCASSFGPYEQYFGPGTRLTVT.